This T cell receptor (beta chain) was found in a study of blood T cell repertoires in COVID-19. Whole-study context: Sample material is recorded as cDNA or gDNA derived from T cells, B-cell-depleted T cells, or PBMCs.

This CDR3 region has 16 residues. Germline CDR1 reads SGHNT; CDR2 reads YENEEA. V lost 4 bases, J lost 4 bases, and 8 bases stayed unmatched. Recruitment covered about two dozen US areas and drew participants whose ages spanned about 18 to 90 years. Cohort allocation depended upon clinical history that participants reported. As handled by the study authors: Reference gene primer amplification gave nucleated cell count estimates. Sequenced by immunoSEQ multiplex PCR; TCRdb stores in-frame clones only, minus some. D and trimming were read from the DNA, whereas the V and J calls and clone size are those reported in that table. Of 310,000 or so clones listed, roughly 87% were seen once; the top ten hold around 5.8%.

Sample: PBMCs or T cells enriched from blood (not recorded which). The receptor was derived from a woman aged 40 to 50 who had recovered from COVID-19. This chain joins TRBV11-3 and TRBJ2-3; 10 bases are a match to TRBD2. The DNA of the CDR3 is TGTGCCAGCAGCTCCAGAGCGGGAGGGGGACCAGATACGCAGTATTTT. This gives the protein CASSSRAGGGPDTQYF.